The 12 T cell receptor beta chains below come from one sample, sequenced in a study of metastatic and nonmetastatic thyroid tumors. None of the patients had undergone any treatment ahead of thyroid surgery. TCRdb ran MiXCR on the PCR reads. Of 30,000 to 35,000 clones in the sample, around 30% were seen once. The specimen sequenced was blood. The receptors stem from a female donor with papillary thyroid cancer or a benign thyroid nodule (not recorded which). Some clones in this sample may be carry-over from other donors' samples.

In this sample, this clone turned up many times. This same CDR3 is encoded by further DNA sequences in the sample. This rearrangement joins TRBV19 to TRBJ2-3; TRBD2 aligns across 12 bases. From germline, CDR1 is LNHDA and CDR2 SQIVND (reference sequence). V lost 5 bases and J lost 4; bases outside the gene matches: 10. The CDR3 is 17 amino acids. The DNA for the CDR3 is TGTGCCAGTAGTTGGGGGCTAGCGGGAGGGCCCTCAGATACGCAGTATTTT. This encodes CASSWGLAGGPSDTQYF.

The chain joins TRBV28 to TRBJ2-7; no firm D call. CDR3 size: 14 residues. Germline-derived CDR1 and CDR2 are MDHEN and SYDVKM. Between the trimmed V and J ends, which lost 3 bases and 2 bases, there was a span of 11 bases. In DNA form, the CDR3 reads TGTGCCAGCAGTTTCGTTGGCAAACCCTACGAGCAGTACTTC. Translation: CASSFVGKPYEQYF.

This clone was observed many times. This rearrangement joins TRBV30 to TRBJ1-3; 8 bases are a match to TRBD1. Trimming removed 3 bases from V and 0 bases from J; junction bases left unmatched: 1. The germline CDR1 and CDR2 sequences are GTSNPN and SVGIG (reference sequence). The CDR3 has 14 residues. CDR3 amino acids: CAWSTGGSGNTIYF. The CDR3 DNA reads as TGTGCCTGGAGCACAGGGGGCTCTGGAAACACCATATATTTT.

The chain employs TRBV20-1 and TRBJ1-5; 7 bases are a match to TRBD1. Germline V gene sequence: CDR1 DFQATT, CDR2 SNEGSKA (reference sequence). V gave up 3 bases and J gave up 5 bases; unmatched junction bases: 4. This CDR3 comprises 13 residues. The CDR3 nucleotides read TGCAGTGCTAGTGGGCAGGGGGATCAGCCCCAGCATTTT. Protein product: CSASGQGDQPQHF.

This clone was seen at least ten times. The chain couples TRBV28 to TRBJ2-7; 7 bases match TRBD1. Germline CDR1 and CDR2: MDHEN and SYDVKM. The CDR3 loop spans 13 amino acids. V shed 7 bases, J shed 2 bases, and the junction held 5 bases outside the gene matches. CDR3 nucleotides: TGTGCCAGCACCGAGGGACAGACCTACGAGCAGTACTTC. Residues: CASTEGQTYEQYF. Filled out from reference TRBV28 and TRBJ2-7, the complete variable domain reads DVKVTQSSRYLVKRTGEKVFLECVQDMDHENMFWYRQDPGLGLRLIYFSYDVKMKEKGDIPEGYSVSREKKERFSLILESASTNQTSMYLCASTEGQTYEQYFGPGTRLTVT.

The V call is TRBV20-1, the J call TRBJ2-1; D is ambiguous. The CDR3 loop spans 13 amino acids. V was cut by 0 bases and J by 10 bases, with 13 bases left in between. The V gene's germline CDR1 is DFQATT and CDR2 SNEGSKA (reference sequence). CDR3 nucleotides: TGCAGTGCTAGAGATGTACCGGCAGGAGAGCAGTTCTTC. This encodes CSARDVPAGEQFF.

The J gene is TRBJ2-5, the V gene TRBV25-1, with D tentatively TRBD2 (6 bases). This CDR3 region has 14 residues. Germline-derived CDR1 and CDR2 are MGHDK and SYGVNS. V lost 6 bases and J 5 bases, leaving 16 bases between the germline ends. Here the CDR3 DNA reads TGTGCCAGCAGCGCGGGCGGGGCCTCGGAGACCCAGTACTTC. This encodes CASSAGGASETQYF.

This clone was found a few times. This rearrangement joins TRBV6-1 to TRBJ2-3; 8 bases agree with TRBD2. CDR3 length: 15 amino acids. CDR1 is MNHNS and CDR2 is SASEGT in the germline V gene. With 4 bases clipped from V and 4 bases from J, the junction kept 7 bases outside the gene matches. The CDR3 loop is CASSVSGGGSDTQYF. DNA of the CDR3: TGTGCCAGCAGTGTATCCGGGGGGGGTTCAGATACGCAGTATTTT.

The sample holds many counts of this clone. CDR3 DNA sequence: TGTGCCAGCAGCCCCCGGACAGGGGATCAAAATACGCAGTATTTT. Translating it yields CASSPRTGDQNTQYF. The genes are TRBV16 and TRBJ2-3, with 9 bases that match TRBD1. The V segment lost 4 bases and the J segment 7 bases; nucleotides outside the gene matches: 9. Germline assignment: CDR1 KGHSY and CDR2 FQNENV. This CDR3 contains 15 residues.

The chain combines TRBV19 with TRBJ2-1; D is undetermined. Germline V gene sequence: CDR1 LNHDA, CDR2 SQIVND (reference sequence). Trimming cost V 6 bases and J 7 bases, with 13 bases left between them. CDR3 length: 13 residues. Written as DNA, the CDR3 is TGTGCCAGTAGCAACATGGGTGGGAATGAGCAGTTCTTC. It codes for CASSNMGGNEQFF. Together with reference TRBV19 and TRBJ2-1, the CDR3 gives the full variable domain: DGGITQSPKYLFRKEGQNVTLSCEQNLNHDAMYWYRQDPGQGLRLIYYSQIVNDFQKGDIAEGYSVSREKKESFPLTVTSAQKNPTAFYLCASSNMGGNEQFFGPGTRLTVL.

This clone came up many times. This chain joins TRBV7-2 and TRBJ2-7; D perhaps matches TRBD1 (6 bases). Trimming took 0 bases from V and 6 from J, leaving 15 bases between them. The CDR3 sequence is 15 residues long. The germline V gene encodes CDR1 SGHTA and CDR2 FQGNSA. The CDR3 reads CASSLATDRGGEQYF. The CDR3 DNA sequence: TGTGCCAGCAGCTTAGCGACGGATAGAGGGGGCGAGCAGTACTTC.

This chain connects TRBV20-1 to TRBJ2-3; 12 nucleotides match TRBD2. The CDR3 is 16 residues long. The ends lost 0 bases at V and 3 bases at J; junction bases unmatched: 4. Germline V gene sequence: CDR1 DFQATT, CDR2 SNEGSKA (reference sequence). CDR3: CSAREASGRGTDTQYF. CDR3 coding DNA: TGCAGTGCTAGAGAGGCTAGCGGGAGGGGTACAGATACGCAGTATTTT.